These T cell receptor beta chains were read from a single sample in a study of cytomegalovirus exposure and HLA in healthy donors. Only in-frame clones appear in the TCRdb table, and some are missing; sequencing was by immunoSEQ multiplex PCR. The sample shows about 180,000 clones, about four fifths of them seen only once. The sequencing input was PBMCs. The source of these receptors is a boy aged 2 to 10 in good health and CMV-seronegative. Each CDR3 is given with its conserved first and last residue. The D gene is left open where the match is weak. Size is omitted from some rows. Given values are once, few, many or a class for expanded clones.

cdr3_nt cdr3_aa j_call d_call v_call clone_size
TGTGCCAGCAGTCCATCGACAGGGTACAAAGATACGCAGTATTTT CASSPSTGYKDTQYF TRBJ2-3 TRBD1 TRBV28 -
TGTGCCAGCAGCTCGGGACAGATCACCGGGGAGCTGTTTTTT CASSSGQITGELFF TRBJ2-2 TRBD1 TRBV5-4 -
TGTGCCAGCAGCTCGACGGGAACTAGCACAGATACGCAGTATTTT CASSSTGTSTDTQYF TRBJ2-3 - TRBV7-9 -
TGCGCCAGCAGTGCAGAGCGGGAGGGCCCTGAGACCCAGTACTTC CASSAEREGPETQYF TRBJ2-5 TRBD2 TRBV10-2 -
TGCGCCAGCAGCCAATTTCAGGGAGGGGATTCACCCCTCCACTTT CASSQFQGGDSPLHF TRBJ1-6 - TRBV4-1 -
TGTGCCATCAGTGAGCGGACAGGGGTCGAGCAGTACTTC CAISERTGVEQYF TRBJ2-7 TRBD1 TRBV10-3 -
TGTGCCAGCAGTGACAGACTGATAAACATTCAGTACTTC CASSDRLINIQYF TRBJ2-4 - TRBV25-1 -
TGTGCCAGCAGCTCAGTGTTCGGGGGTCTCTCCTACGAGCAGTACTTC CASSSVFGGLSYEQYF TRBJ2-7 - TRBV13 -
TGTGCCAGCAGGAAAACCGGGAGCGAGAACACTGAAGCTTTCTTT CASRKTGSENTEAFF TRBJ1-1 - TRBV7-9 few
TGTGCCAGCAGTAACCACGGAAGGGAGCAGTACTTC CASSNHGREQYF TRBJ2-5 - TRBV6-5 -